Each of the 22 T cell receptor beta chains below was sequenced from the same sample in a study of blood T cell repertoires in COVID-19 (dated by TCRdb to about 2020). Receptor libraries were prepared by the immunoSEQ multiplex PCR assay. Not all clones reach the TCRdb copy of this immuneACCESS table, which keeps in-frame sequences only. Checked studies attribute under half of the gap to unresolved V genes and leave the rest unexplained. Counted in this sample were about 230,000 clones; approximately 82% of them appeared once. Of the sample, under 2.5% falls within the top ten clones. Sequencing used peripheral blood. The source of these receptors is a man between 35 and 55 years old who had recovered from COVID-19.

The J gene is TRBJ2-7, the V gene TRBV19; D is perhaps TRBD1 (6 bases). The ends were cut back, 3 bases at V and 4 bases at J, with 16 bases in the middle. Germline V lookup: CDR1 LNHDA, CDR2 SQIVND (reference sequence). The CDR3 totals 15 residues. The CDR3 here is CASSILQGPLYEQYF. In nucleotides, the CDR3 is TGTGCCAGTAGTATCCTACAGGGCCCCCTTTACGAGCAGTACTTC.

Only one count was recorded for this clone. The J gene is TRBJ2-7, the V gene TRBV7-9; D is perhaps TRBD2 (5 bases). The CDR3 length is 12 residues. Trimming left V 5 bases short and J 3 bases short, with 8 bases between. Germline lookup yields CDR1 SEHNR and CDR2 FQNEAQ (reference sequence). The CDR3 protein is CASSHGLYEQYF. The CDR3 DNA sequence: TGTGCCAGCAGCCACGGACTCTACGAGCAGTACTTC. The entire variable domain, with the rest obtained from reference TRBV7-9 and TRBJ2-7, is as follows: DTGVSQNPRHKITKRGQNVTFRCDPISEHNRLYWYRQTLGQGPEFLTYFQNEAQLEKSRLLSDRFSAERPKGSFSTLEIQRTEQGDSAMYLCASSHGLYEQYFGPGTRLTVT.

Remarks on this clone: Other DNA sequences in this specimen translate into the identical CDR3. The gene calls are TRBV10-3 and TRBJ1-1; no firm D call. Germline V gene lookup returns CDR1 ENHRY and CDR2 SYGVKD. The CDR3 extends over 13 amino acids. V was trimmed by 4 bases and J by 1 base, leaving 7 bases between them. The CDR3 sequence: CAISVTGNTEAFF. The CDR3 DNA sequence: TGTGCCATCAGTGTTACCGGGAACACTGAAGCTTTCTTT.

This chain uses TRBV10-3 with TRBJ1-1; D possibly corresponds to TRBD1 (5 bases). V lost 7 bases and J 7 bases, leaving 19 bases between the germline ends. Germline V gives CDR1 ENHRY, CDR2 SYGVKD. The CDR3 totals 14 residues. The CDR3 DNA sequence: TGTGCCATCAAACCCCCATCAGGGATGGGTGAAGCTTTCTTT. Its protein product is CAIKPPSGMGEAFF.

The J gene is TRBJ2-7, the V gene TRBV7-2; 8 nucleotides align to TRBD1. The CDR3 totals 13 residues. Germline V gene data show CDR1 as SGHTA and CDR2 as FQGNSA. J was trimmed by 6 bases and V by 4 bases; bases with no gene match: 5. CDR3 nucleotides: TGTGCCAGCAGCTCCGACAGGGGCGGCGAGCAGTACTTC. It codes for CASSSDRGGEQYF.

The V gene is TRBV27, the J gene TRBJ1-1, with 11 bases identical to TRBD1. The CDR3 consists of 17 residues. Germline V gene sequence: CDR1 MNHEY, CDR2 SMNVEV (reference sequence). With 6 bases clipped from V and 1 base from J, the junction kept 10 bases outside the gene matches. The CDR3 sequence: CASRPLGTGGRNTEAFF. As DNA, the CDR3 is TGTGCCAGCAGGCCGCTCGGGACAGGGGGGAGGAACACTGAAGCTTTCTTT.

This chain links TRBV7-2 with TRBJ1-2; no clear D gene. Between the trimmed V and J ends, which lost 3 bases and 2 bases, there was a span of 7 bases. From germline, CDR1 is SGHTA and CDR2 FQGNSA. This CDR3 has 13 amino acids. CDR3 region: CASSFRQNYGYTF. CDR3 bases: TGTGCCAGCAGCTTCAGACAAAACTATGGCTACACCTTC. Drawing the rest from reference TRBV7-2 and TRBJ1-2, the complete variable domain is GAGVSQSPSNKVTEKGKDVELRCDPISGHTALYWYRQSLGQGLEFLIYFQGNSAPDKSGLPSDRFSAERTGGSVSTLTIQRTQQEDSAVYLCASSFRQNYGYTFGSGTRLTVV.

J is TRBJ2-5 and V is TRBV29-1, with a weak D call TRBD2 (7 bases). The CDR3 totals 13 residues. Trimming removed 4 bases at V and 1 base at J, with 10 bases between. The germline V gene has CDR1 SQVTM and CDR2 ANQGSEA. The CDR3 region has the DNA TGCAGCGTTGGTGCGGGGGCCCAAGAGACCCAGTACTTC. This translates into CSVGAGAQETQYF.

The V call is TRBV6-5, the J call TRBJ1-1; D is undetermined. Germline lookup yields CDR1 MNHEY and CDR2 SVGAGI. CDR3 length: 14 residues. Trimming shortened V by 4 bases and J by 4 bases, and 13 bases separated the two germline ends. CDR3 in amino acids: CASSLRPAGTEAFF. Written as DNA, the CDR3 is TGTGCCAGCAGTTTGAGACCGGCGGGCACTGAAGCTTTCTTT.

The chain links TRBV5-7 to TRBJ2-7; TRBD2 aligns across 11 bases. TRBV5-7 is placed among ORFs of uncertain function. V lost 4 bases to trimming and J lost 6 bases; unmatched junction nucleotides: 9. This CDR3 spans 15 amino acids. CDR3 sequence: CASSERLAGSVEQYF. Written as DNA, the CDR3 is TGTGCCAGCAGCGAAAGACTAGCGGGAAGTGTCGAGCAGTACTTC.

The gene calls are TRBV4-3 and TRBJ1-3, with 9 bases matching TRBD1. The germline gives CDR1 LGHNA, CDR2 YSLEER. This CDR3 is 19 amino acids long. The V and J ends lost 0 bases and 2 bases, in that order; junction bases with no gene match: 11. Here the CDR3 reads CASSQDIIKWTGAGNTIYF. CDR3 bases: TGCGCCAGCAGCCAAGACATCATCAAATGGACAGGGGCTGGAAACACCATATATTTT.

The genes are TRBV7-9 and TRBJ2-5, with 7 bases that match TRBD2. This CDR3 is 14 amino acids long. With V trimmed by 4 bases and J by 5 bases, 7 bases remained unmatched. CDR1 and CDR2 from the germline V gene are SEHNR and FQNEAQ (reference sequence). The CDR3 nucleotides read TGTGCCAGCAGCTCACCGGGGGGACGGGAGACCCAGTACTTC. This encodes CASSSPGGRETQYF.

This chain connects TRBV6-5 to TRBJ2-5; TRBD1 agrees at 10 bases. After removal of 0 bases from V and 7 bases from J, the junction contained 5 bases not matched to a gene. Germline CDR1 is MNHEY and CDR2 is SVGAGI. The CDR3 runs to 15 residues. CDR3 DNA: TGTGCCAGCAGTTACTCGGGACAGGGGCGGGGGACCCAGTACTTC. This translates into CASSYSGQGRGTQYF.

The genes are TRBV19 and TRBJ2-6, with D perhaps TRBD2 (6 bases). The CDR3 is made up of 17 amino acids. V dropped 3 bases and J dropped 0 bases, with 12 bases sitting between them. The germline V gene has CDR1 LNHDA and CDR2 SQIVND (reference sequence). The CDR3: CASSIIGGTSGANVLTF. Written as DNA, the CDR3 is TGTGCCAGTAGTATTATCGGCGGGACCTCTGGGGCCAACGTCCTGACTTTC. Supplemented by reference TRBV19 and TRBJ2-6, the full variable domain reads DGGITQSPKYLFRKEGQNVTLSCEQNLNHDAMYWYRQDPGQGLRLIYYSQIVNDFQKGDIAEGYSVSREKKESFPLTVTSAQKNPTAFYLCASSIIGGTSGANVLTFGAGSRLTVL.

J is TRBJ2-2 and V is TRBV5-1; 11 bases are shared with TRBD1. CDR1 is SGHRS and CDR2 is YFSETQ in the germline V gene. CDR3 length: 17 residues. J lost 0 bases, V lost 4 bases, and 5 bases had no gene match. As DNA, the CDR3 is TGCGCCAGCAGCCCCTGGACAGGGGGCGCGAACACCGGGGAGCTGTTTTTT. This encodes CASSPWTGGANTGELFF.

The chain carries TRBV5-6 and TRBJ2-5; a possible D gene is TRBD2 (6 bases). This CDR3 is built from 14 residues. V gave up 3 bases and J gave up 5 bases, with 14 bases separating them. Germline-derived CDR1 and CDR2 are SGHDT and YYEEEE. The chain's CDR3 is CASSWTGGIETQYF. CDR3 in DNA: TGTGCCAGCAGCTGGACTGGGGGGATCGAGACCCAGTACTTC.

The rearrangement uses TRBV18 and TRBJ1-1; TRBD1 might be the D (5 bases). V shed 2 bases and J shed 5 bases, with 12 bases lying between them. Germline lookup yields CDR1 KGHSH and CDR2 LQKENI. The CDR3 is made up of 14 amino acids. The CDR3 DNA is TGTGCCAGCTCACCAGAGGGGAGGAGGACTGAAGCTTTCTTT. This sequence encodes CASSPEGRRTEAFF. Using reference TRBV18 and TRBJ1-1 for the parts outside the CDR3, the full variable domain is NAGVMQNPRHLVRRRGQEARLRCSPMKGHSHVYWYRQLPEEGLKFMVYLQKENIIDESGMPKERFSAEFPKEGPSILRIQQVVRGDSAAYFCASSPEGRRTEAFFGQGTRLTVV.

The chain joins TRBV10-2 to TRBJ2-1; D perhaps matches TRBD2 (6 bases). The germline V gene encodes CDR1 WSHSY and CDR2 SAAADI. The CDR3 has 14 residues. V was cut by 10 bases and J by 7 bases, with 20 bases left in between. The CDR3 reads CATSLAPPVNEQFF. In DNA, the CDR3 is TGCGCCACCTCACTAGCTCCCCCGGTGAATGAGCAGTTCTTC.

This rearrangement joins TRBV7-2 to TRBJ1-2; 8 positions match TRBD1. V was clipped by 7 bases and J by 4 bases; unmatched bases: 8. This CDR3 is 14 amino acids long. Germline assignment: CDR1 SGHTA and CDR2 FQGNSA. CDR3 sequence reads: CASIQGAALYGYTF. DNA for the CDR3: TGTGCCAGCATCCAGGGGGCGGCTCTCTATGGCTACACCTTC.

The rearrangement joins TRBV9 to TRBJ2-3, with 9 bases that match TRBD1. The CDR3 extends over 16 amino acids. Trimming removed 0 bases from V and 2 bases from J; junction bases left unmatched: 4. The germline gives CDR1 SGDLS, CDR2 YYNGEE. The CDR3 region has the DNA TGTGCCAGCAGCGTAGAGGGGACAGGGTACACAGATACGCAGTATTTT. Its translation is CASSVEGTGYTDTQYF.

The chain couples TRBV7-2 to TRBJ2-2; 7 bases fit TRBD1. The CDR3 extends over 16 amino acids. Trimming cost V 4 bases and J 3 bases; bases outside gene matches: 8. The germline CDR1 and CDR2 sequences are SGHTA and FQGNSA. The CDR3 nucleotides are TGTGCCAGCAGCTCCCGGACAGGCCGGGACACCGGGGAGCTGTTTTTT. This encodes CASSSRTGRDTGELFF.

This clone was detected a few times. The rearrangement links TRBV3-1 (or the pseudogene TRBV3-2) to TRBJ1-2, with D uncertain. Germline values: CDR1 LGHDT, CDR2 YNNKEL (reference sequence). Between the trimmed V and J ends, which lost 1 base and 4 bases, there was a span of 10 bases. CDR3 length: 14 amino acids. CDR3 DNA: TGTGCCAGCAGCCAAGCGGCGGGGAGCTATGGCTACACCTTC. It translates to CASSQAAGSYGYTF.